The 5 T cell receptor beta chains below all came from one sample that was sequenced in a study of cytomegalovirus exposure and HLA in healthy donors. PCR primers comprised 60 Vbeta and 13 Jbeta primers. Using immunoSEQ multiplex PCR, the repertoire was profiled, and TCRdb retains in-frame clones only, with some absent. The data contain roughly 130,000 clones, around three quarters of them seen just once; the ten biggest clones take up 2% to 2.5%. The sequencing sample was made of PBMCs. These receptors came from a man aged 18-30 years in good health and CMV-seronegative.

The CDR3 sequence: CASSEALLSAYEQYF. CDR3 in DNA: TGTGCCAGCAGTGAAGCGCTCCTTAGCGCCTACGAGCAGTACTTC. The J gene is TRBJ2-7, the V gene TRBV2, with a tentative D call TRBD2 (5 bases). V was cut by 0 bases and J by 2 bases, with 11 bases left in between. The CDR3 contains 15 residues. Germline lookup yields CDR1 SNHLY and CDR2 FYNNEI. The complete variable domain, with remaining parts taken from reference TRBV2 and TRBJ2-7, reads EPEVTQTPSHQVTQMGQEVILRCVPISNHLYFYWYRQILGQKVEFLVSFYNNEISEKSEIFDDQFSVERPDGSNFTLKIRSTKLEDSAMYFCASSEALLSAYEQYFGPGTRLTVT.

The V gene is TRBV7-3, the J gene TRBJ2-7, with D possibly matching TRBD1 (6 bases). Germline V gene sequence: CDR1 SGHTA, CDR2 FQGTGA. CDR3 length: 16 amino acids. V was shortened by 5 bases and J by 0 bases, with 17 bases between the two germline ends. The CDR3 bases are TGTGCCAGCAGCCTTAGGGGGAGTCCAGGCTCCTACGAGCAGTACTTC. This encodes CASSLRGSPGSYEQYF.

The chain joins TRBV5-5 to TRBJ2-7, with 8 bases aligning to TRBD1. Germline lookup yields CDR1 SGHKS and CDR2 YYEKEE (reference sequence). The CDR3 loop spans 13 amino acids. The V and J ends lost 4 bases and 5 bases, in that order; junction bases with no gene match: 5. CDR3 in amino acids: CASSGQGTHEQYV. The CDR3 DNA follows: TGTGCCAGCAGCGGACAGGGAACCCACGAGCAGTACGTC.

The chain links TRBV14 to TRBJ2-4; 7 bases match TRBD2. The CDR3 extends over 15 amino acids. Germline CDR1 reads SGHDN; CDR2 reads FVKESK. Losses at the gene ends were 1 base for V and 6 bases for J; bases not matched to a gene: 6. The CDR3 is CASSQGGLVLNIQYF. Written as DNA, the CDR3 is TGTGCCAGCAGCCAAGGTGGACTAGTCCTAAACATTCAGTACTTC.

The CDR3 nucleotides read TGTGCCAGTAGTAATAGGGAGAGTCAGGGGAGCAACGAGCAGTACTTC. Amino acid sequence: CASSNRESQGSNEQYF. The rearrangement links TRBV19 to TRBJ2-7, with D perhaps matching TRBD1 (6 bases). Trimming cost V 4 bases and J 5 bases, with 21 bases left between them. The length of the CDR3 is 16 residues. CDR1 LNHDA and CDR2 SQIVND come from the germline V gene (reference sequence).